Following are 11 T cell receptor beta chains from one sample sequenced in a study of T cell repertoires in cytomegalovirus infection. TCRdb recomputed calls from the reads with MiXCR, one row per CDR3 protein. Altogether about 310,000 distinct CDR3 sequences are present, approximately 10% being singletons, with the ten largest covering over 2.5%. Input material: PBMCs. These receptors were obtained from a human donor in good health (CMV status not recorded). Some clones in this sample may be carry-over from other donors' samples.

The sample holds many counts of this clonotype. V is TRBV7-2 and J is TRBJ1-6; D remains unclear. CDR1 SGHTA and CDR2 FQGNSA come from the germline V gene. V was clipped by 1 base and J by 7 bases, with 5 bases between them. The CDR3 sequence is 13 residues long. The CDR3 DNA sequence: TGTGCCAGCAGCTTAGAAGGAAATTCACCCCTCCACTTT. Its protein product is CASSLEGNSPLHF.

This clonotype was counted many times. The CDR3 here is CASSRDLVGQYF. CDR3 nucleotides: TGTGCCAGCTCCCGCGACTTAGTCGGGCAGTACTTC. V usage is TRBV18 and J usage is TRBJ2-7; D uncertain. Trimming removed 6 bases at V and 9 bases at J, with 15 bases between. Germline CDR1 KGHSH, CDR2 LQKENI. This CDR3 has 12 amino acids.

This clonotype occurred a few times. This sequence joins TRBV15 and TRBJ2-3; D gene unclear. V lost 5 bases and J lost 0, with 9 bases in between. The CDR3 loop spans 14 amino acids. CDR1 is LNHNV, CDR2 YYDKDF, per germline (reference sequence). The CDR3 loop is CATSPYSSTDTQYF. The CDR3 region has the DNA TGTGCCACCAGCCCCTATTCTAGCACAGATACGCAGTATTTT.

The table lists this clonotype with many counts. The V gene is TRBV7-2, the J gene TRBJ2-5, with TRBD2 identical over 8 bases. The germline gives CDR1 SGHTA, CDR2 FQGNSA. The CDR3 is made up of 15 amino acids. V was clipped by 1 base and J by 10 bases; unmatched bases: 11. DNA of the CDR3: TGTGCCAGCAGCTTAGAAACGCTAGCGGGTCAGGTCCAGTACTTC. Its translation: CASSLETLAGQVQYF.

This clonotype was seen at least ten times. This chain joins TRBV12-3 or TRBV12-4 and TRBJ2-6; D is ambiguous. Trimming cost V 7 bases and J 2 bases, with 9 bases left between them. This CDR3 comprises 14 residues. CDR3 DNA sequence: TGTGCCAGCACCCCGGGTCCTGGGGCCAACGTCCTGACTTTC. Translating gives CASTPGPGANVLTF.

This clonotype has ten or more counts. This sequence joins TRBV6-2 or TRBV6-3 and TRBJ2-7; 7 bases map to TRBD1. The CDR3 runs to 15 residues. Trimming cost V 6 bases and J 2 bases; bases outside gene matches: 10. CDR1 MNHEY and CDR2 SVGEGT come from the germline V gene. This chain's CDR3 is CASSHPGQPPYEQYV. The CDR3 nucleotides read TGTGCCAGCAGCCATCCGGGACAGCCGCCCTACGAGCAGTACGTC.

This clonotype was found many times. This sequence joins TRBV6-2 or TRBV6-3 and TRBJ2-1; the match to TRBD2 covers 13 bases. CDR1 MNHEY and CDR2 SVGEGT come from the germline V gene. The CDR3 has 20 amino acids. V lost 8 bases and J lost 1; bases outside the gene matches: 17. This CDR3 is CASSSRLAGGLIGSYNEQFF. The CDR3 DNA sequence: TGTGCCAGCTCGTCTCGACTAGCGGGGGGCCTAATTGGGTCCTACAATGAGCAGTTCTTC.

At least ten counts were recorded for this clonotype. CDR3 region: CASSPGQGRRAFF. Here the CDR3 DNA reads TGTGCCAGCAGCCCGGGACAGGGGAGAAGGGCTTTCTTT. The chain joins TRBV14 to TRBJ1-1; 10 bases agree with TRBD1. With 4 bases clipped from V and 11 bases from J, the junction kept 7 bases outside the gene matches. The germline gives CDR1 SGHDN, CDR2 FVKESK. The CDR3 totals 13 residues.

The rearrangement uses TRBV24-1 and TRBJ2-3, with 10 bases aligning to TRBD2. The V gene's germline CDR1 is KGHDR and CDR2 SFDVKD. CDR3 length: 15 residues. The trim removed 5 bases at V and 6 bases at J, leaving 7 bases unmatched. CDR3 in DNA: TGTGCCACCAGTGTCAATCTAGCGGGAGCGGATACGCAGTATTTT. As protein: CATSVNLAGADTQYF.

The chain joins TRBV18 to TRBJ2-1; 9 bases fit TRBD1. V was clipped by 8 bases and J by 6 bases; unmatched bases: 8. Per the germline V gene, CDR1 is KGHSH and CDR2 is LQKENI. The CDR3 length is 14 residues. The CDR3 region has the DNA TGTGCCAGCCAAGGGACAGGGAGGTCCAATGAGCAGTTCTTC. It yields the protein CASQGTGRSNEQFF.

The CDR3 DNA is TGCAGTGCCCGGACATTTGGAGTTTTCTTT. Protein: CSARTFGVFF. J is TRBJ1-1 and V is TRBV20-1; D is perhaps TRBD1 (5 bases). The CDR3 is 10 residues long. The ends were cut back, 6 bases at V and 13 bases at J, with 15 bases in the middle. Germline CDR1 reads DFQATT; CDR2 reads SNEGSKA (reference sequence).